These 19 T cell receptor beta chains share one sample of origin, sequenced in a study of human T cells and chemical hapten exposure. TCRdb fed the RACE reads into MiXCR, producing one record per CDR3 protein. Here the sample spans some 150,000 distinct CDR3 sequences, about 12% being singletons. The time point denotes: patch test 2, 6 weeks after DPC sensitization. This sample's treatment: therapeutic diphenylcyclopropenone sensitization with weekly scalp DPC. Sample: whole blood, taken in connection with sensitization to the hapten diphenylcyclopropenone (DPC). These receptors all stem from a woman in her fifties or sixties with alopecia areata. Some clones in this sample may be carry-over from other donors' samples.

This chain links TRBV11-2 with TRBJ2-7, with D possibly TRBD2 on 6 matching bases. From germline, CDR1 is SGHAT and CDR2 FQNNGV. The CDR3 totals 15 residues. Trimming took off 5 bases at V and 7 bases at J, with 21 bases between the two ends. The CDR3 nucleotides read TGTGCCAGCAGCCAGCGGGTCTGGGCGGTAGGGGAGCAGTACTTC. Amino acid sequence: CASSQRVWAVGEQYF.

This chain joins TRBV28 and TRBJ2-7, with D possibly called TRBD1 or TRBD2 (5 bases each). The CDR3 length is 16 residues. V shed 4 bases and J shed 0 bases, with 16 bases lying between them. Germline assignment: CDR1 MDHEN and CDR2 SYDVKM. DNA of the CDR3: TGTGCCAGCAGTTCCTCCCAGATAGGGACCTCCTACGAGCAGTACTTC. Protein sequence: CASSSSQIGTSYEQYF.

For this clonotype: A read error may explain this, as a much larger clone is one base away. The CDR3 end shows no conserved phenylalanine or tryptophan, and so a read error is likely. The genes are TRBV6-2 or TRBV6-3 and TRBJ2-4; D is possibly TRBD2 (5 bases). From germline, CDR1 is MNHEY and CDR2 SVGEGT. This CDR3 is built from 10 residues. V was shortened by 9 bases and J by 11 bases, with 11 bases between the two germline ends. For the CDR3, the DNA is TGTGCCAGTACCGGGGATGTTCAGTACATC. Its translation: CASTGDVQYI.

The chain links TRBV12-3 or TRBV12-4 to TRBJ1-2; D is possibly TRBD1 (5 bases). CDR3 length: 16 amino acids. V lost 8 bases and J lost 3, with 22 bases in between. This CDR3 reads CASALSGTGFDYGYTF. CDR3 sequence (DNA): TGTGCCAGCGCCCTGAGCGGGACGGGTTTTGACTATGGCTACACCTTC.

The gene calls are TRBV29-1 and TRBJ1-6, with TRBD1 matching 7 bases. The CDR3 is 15 amino acids. Germline CDR1 SQVTM, CDR2 ANQGSEA. V was pared by 7 bases and J by 5 bases, with 11 bases of the junction left unmatched. CDR3 region: CSAGGGSGHNSPLHF. CDR3 coding DNA: TGCAGCGCAGGAGGGGGCTCCGGGCATAATTCACCCCTCCACTTT.

This clonotype occurred a few times. This chain connects TRBV25-1 to TRBJ1-1; D might be TRBD1 (5 bases). Looked up from germline, CDR1 is MGHDK and CDR2 is SYGVNS. The ends were cut back, 4 bases at V and 10 bases at J, with 7 bases in the middle. The CDR3 contains 10 residues. The CDR3 spells CASSGGVAFF. The CDR3 region has the DNA TGTGCCAGCAGTGGAGGGGTAGCTTTCTTT.

This clonotype turned up a few times. The chain carries TRBV28 and TRBJ1-1, with 7 bases fitting TRBD1. The CDR3 contains 15 residues. CDR1 and CDR2 from the germline V gene are MDHEN and SYDVKM. V shed 3 bases, J shed 1 base, and the junction held 5 bases outside the gene matches. CDR3 protein: CASSFPDRWNTEAFF. The CDR3 nucleotides read TGTGCCAGCAGTTTCCCGGACAGGTGGAACACTGAAGCTTTCTTT.

This clonotype occurred many times. The chain has TRBV29-1 and TRBJ2-5; the D gene is possibly TRBD1 (5 bases). Trimming removed 4 bases from V and 1 base from J, with 7 bases in between. Germline CDR1 is SQVTM and CDR2 is ANQGSEA. This CDR3 contains 12 residues. The CDR3 sequence: CSVADIQETQYF. In DNA form, the CDR3 reads TGCAGCGTTGCGGACATCCAAGAGACCCAGTACTTC.

The sample holds many counts of this clonotype. V is TRBV30 and J is TRBJ2-4, with a tentative D call TRBD1 (5 bases). This CDR3 is 14 amino acids long. V lost 3 bases, J lost 3 bases, and 12 bases lay in between. CDR1 GTSNPN and CDR2 SVGIG come from the germline V gene (reference sequence). The CDR3 coding sequence is TGTGCCTGGAGCCCCAGGGTTGTCAAAAACATTCAGTACTTC. Its protein is CAWSPRVVKNIQYF.

There are many counts of this clonotype. The junction and the germline gene differ at one end; a read error may be behind it. The V and J genes are TRBV7-7 and TRBJ2-3; D gene ambiguous. Germline CDR1 SSHAT, CDR2 FNYEAQ (reference sequence). This CDR3 contains 13 residues. The CDR3 region is CASSYARTDTQYF. CDR3 DNA sequence: TGTGCTAGCAGCTACGCCCGCACAGATACGCAGTATTTT.

The sample holds many counts of this clonotype. V gene TRBV5-6 combines with J gene TRBJ2-1; D possibly corresponds to TRBD1 (6 bases). The V and J ends lost 5 bases and 4 bases respectively, with 22 bases between them. The CDR3 covers 17 residues. CDR1 SGHDT and CDR2 YYEEEE come from the germline V gene. Here the CDR3 DNA reads TGTGCCAGCAGTTCTATACGAGGGGGAAGTGGATACAATGAGCAGTTCTTC. As protein: CASSSIRGGSGYNEQFF.

The chain couples TRBV2 to TRBJ2-1; D is undetermined. The germline V and J ends were trimmed by 7 bases and 0 bases, with 13 bases remaining between them. CDR1 is SNHLY and CDR2 is FYNNEI in the germline V gene. The CDR3 totals 15 residues. The DNA for the CDR3 is TGTGCCAGCATTACGGACGTGGTCTCCTACAATGAGCAGTTCTTC. It encodes CASITDVVSYNEQFF.

J is TRBJ2-6 and V is TRBV25-1; D could derive from TRBD1 or TRBD2 (5 bases each). Germline CDR1 reads MGHDK; CDR2 reads SYGVNS. The CDR3 spans 15 residues. The V end lost 6 bases, the J end lost 2 bases, and 11 bases lay between the germline ends. The CDR3 DNA is TGTGCCAGCAGGGACGAGGGGCCTGGGGCCAACGTCCTGACTTTC. Its translation: CASRDEGPGANVLTF.

The chain is built from TRBV13 and TRBJ2-1; 7 bases match TRBD2. This CDR3 spans 13 amino acids. Losses at the gene ends were 8 bases for V and 8 bases for J; bases not matched to a gene: 9. Germline V gene lookup returns CDR1 PRHDT and CDR2 FYEKMQ (reference sequence). CDR3 residues: CASSGTMMDEQFF. CDR3 nucleotides: TGTGCCAGCTCCGGGACTATGATGGATGAGCAGTTCTTC.

This clonotype was seen many times. The rearrangement links TRBV11-2 to TRBJ2-1, with 8 nucleotides matching TRBD1. The trim removed 6 bases at V and 0 bases at J, leaving 7 bases unmatched. Germline assignment: CDR1 SGHAT and CDR2 FQNNGV. This CDR3 comprises 16 residues. The CDR3 loop reads CASSSRTGSSYNEQFF. The CDR3 DNA reads as TGTGCCAGCAGTTCCCGGACAGGGAGCTCCTACAATGAGCAGTTCTTC.

The chain employs TRBV7-2 and TRBJ2-1, with 9 bases that match TRBD2. This CDR3 contains 14 residues. Trimming removed 5 bases from V and 8 bases from J; junction bases left unmatched: 7. The germline CDR1 and CDR2 sequences are SGHTA and FQGNSA. The CDR3 region has the DNA TGTGCCAGCAGCGCCAGCGGGAGGATTGATGAGCAGTTCTTC. Protein product: CASSASGRIDEQFF.

The chain recombines TRBV20-1 with TRBJ2-3; 9 nucleotides line up with TRBD1. This CDR3 has 14 residues. Germline assignment: CDR1 DFQATT and CDR2 SNEGSKA (reference sequence). V gave up 3 bases and J gave up 4 bases; unmatched junction bases: 5. CDR3: CSARGQGSPDTQYF. The DNA for the CDR3 is TGCAGTGCTAGGGGACAGGGTAGCCCAGATACGCAGTATTTT.

This clonotype occurred a few times. This chain uses TRBV19 with TRBJ2-3; 9 bases are a match to TRBD2. The J segment lost 5 bases and the V segment lost 10 bases, leaving 13 bases of the junction unmatched. CDR1 LNHDA and CDR2 SQIVND come from the germline V gene (reference sequence). This CDR3 comprises 15 residues. Here the CDR3 reads CATLSGGRAGDTQYF. In nucleotides, the CDR3 is TGTGCCACCCTTAGCGGCGGGAGGGCCGGAGATACGCAGTATTTT.

This clonotype was seen repeatedly, ten times or more. V gene TRBV11-3 combines with J gene TRBJ2-5; 10 bases agree with TRBD2. The V segment lost 4 bases and the J segment 2 bases; nucleotides outside the gene matches: 13. Germline V gene data show CDR1 as SGHNT and CDR2 as YENEEA. The CDR3 is 18 amino acids. CDR3 loop: CASSSLPLAGVPQETQYF. The CDR3 DNA sequence: TGTGCCAGCAGCTCCCTCCCCCTAGCGGGAGTACCTCAAGAGACCCAGTACTTC.